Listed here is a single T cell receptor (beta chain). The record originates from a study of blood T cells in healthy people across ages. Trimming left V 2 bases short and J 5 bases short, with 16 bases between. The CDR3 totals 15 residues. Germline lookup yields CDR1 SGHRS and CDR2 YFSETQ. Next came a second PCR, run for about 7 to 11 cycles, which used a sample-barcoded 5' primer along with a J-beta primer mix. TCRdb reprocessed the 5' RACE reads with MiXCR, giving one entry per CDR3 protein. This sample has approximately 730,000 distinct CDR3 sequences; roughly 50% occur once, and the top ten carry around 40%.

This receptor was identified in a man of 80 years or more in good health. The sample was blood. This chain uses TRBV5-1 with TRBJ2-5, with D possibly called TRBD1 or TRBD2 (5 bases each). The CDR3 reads CASSLLGAVRETQYF. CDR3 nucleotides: TGCGCCAGCAGCTTACTCGGGGCTGTTAGGGAGACCCAGTACTTC.